The clone carrying this T cell receptor beta chain was counted ten times or more. The antigen is unknown. CDR3 and TCR beta VDJ profiling relied on genomic DNA as the template. TCRdb called the reads again in MiXCR, with one record for every CDR3 protein. The table lists about 110,000 distinct CDR3 sequences, roughly 51% of them singletons, with around a third in the top ten. This sample is part of a study of CD8+CD57+ T cells in acquired aplastic anemia. Across the study: DNA recovered from sorted CD4+ and CD8+ cells had a mean of around 3.2 ug. There were about 10.8 million reads, on average, for CD4+ cells from healthy donors. Study-level points and caveats: Common to patients and controls were roughly 30 CD8+ CDR3 sequences.

V shed 3 bases and J shed 3 bases, with 13 bases lying between them. Germline V gives CDR1 SGDLS, CDR2 YYNGEE. CDR3 size: 14 residues. Sequenced: sorted CD4+, CD8+, or CD8+CD57+ T cells (not recorded which) from PBMCs. This clonotype was sampled from a human donor in good health, serving as a control. The chain uses TRBV9 and TRBJ2-7; no reliable D call. CDR3 sequence (DNA): TGTGCCAGCAGCGGGGCAGGACGATTCTACGAGCAGTACTTC. It translates to CASSGAGRFYEQYF.